This TCR beta chain was recorded in a study of blood T cell repertoires in COVID-19. In the study overall: The United States, Italy and Spain supplied acute and convalescent COVID-19 samples. T cells, B-cell-depleted T cells, or PBMCs supplied cDNA or gDNA.

Original analysis: Amplification of reference gene primers provided the estimated nucleated cell counts. The protocol was immunoSEQ multiplex PCR, while the TCRdb copy is restricted to in-frame clones and leaves out a portion. V and J calls and clone size are given by that table; D and trimming were obtained from the DNA. The table records approximately 260,000 clones, around 87% of them present only once. This CDR3 contains 15 residues. In germline, CDR1 is MGHRA, CDR2 YSYEKL. V lost 3 bases and J lost 3; bases outside the gene matches: 4. Sequencing was performed on peripheral blood. The genes are TRBV4-1 and TRBJ2-1; 8 bases are shared with TRBD1. This receptor was obtained from a woman aged 55-69 years with COVID-19, enrolled during active disease. This CDR3 is CASSQDRASYNEQFF. CDR3 nucleotide sequence: TGCGCCAGCAGCCAGGACAGGGCTAGCTACAATGAGCAGTTCTTC.